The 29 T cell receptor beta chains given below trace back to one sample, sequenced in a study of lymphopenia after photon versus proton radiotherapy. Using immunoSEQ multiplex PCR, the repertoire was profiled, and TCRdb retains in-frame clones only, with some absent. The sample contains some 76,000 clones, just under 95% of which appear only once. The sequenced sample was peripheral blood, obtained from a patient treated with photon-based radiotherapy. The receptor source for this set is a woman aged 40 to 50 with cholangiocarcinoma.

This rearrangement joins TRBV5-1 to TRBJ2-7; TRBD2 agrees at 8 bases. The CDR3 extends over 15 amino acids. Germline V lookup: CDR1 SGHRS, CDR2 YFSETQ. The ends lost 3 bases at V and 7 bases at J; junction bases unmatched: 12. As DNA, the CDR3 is TGCGCCAGCAGCTCCTATAGCGGGGACGTCGAAGAGCAGTACTTC. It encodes CASSSYSGDVEEQYF. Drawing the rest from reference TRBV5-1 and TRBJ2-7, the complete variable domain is KAGVTQTPRYLIKTRGQQVTLSCSPISGHRSVSWYQQTPGQGLQFLFEYFSETQRNKGNFPGRFSGRQFSNSRSEMNVSTLELGDSALYLCASSSYSGDVEEQYFGPGTRLTVT.

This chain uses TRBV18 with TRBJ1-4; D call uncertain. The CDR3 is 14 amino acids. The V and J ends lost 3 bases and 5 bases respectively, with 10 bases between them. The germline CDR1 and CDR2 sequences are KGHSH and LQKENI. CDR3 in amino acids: CASSPPGSNEKLFF. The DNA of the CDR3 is TGTGCCAGCTCACCGCCAGGATCCAATGAAAAACTGTTTTTT.

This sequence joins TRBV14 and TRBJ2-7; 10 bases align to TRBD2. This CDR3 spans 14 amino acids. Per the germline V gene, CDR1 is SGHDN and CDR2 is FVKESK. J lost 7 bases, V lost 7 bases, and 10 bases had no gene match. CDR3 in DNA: TGTGCCAGCACCCCTAGCGGGGGATTGGAAGAGCAGTACTTC. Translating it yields CASTPSGGLEEQYF.

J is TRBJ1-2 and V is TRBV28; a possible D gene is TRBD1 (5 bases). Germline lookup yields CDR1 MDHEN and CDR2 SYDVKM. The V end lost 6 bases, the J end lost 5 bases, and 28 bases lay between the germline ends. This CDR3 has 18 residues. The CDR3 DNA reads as TGTGCCAGCAGCGGGCCCCAACCGGGACTCTCGCGAGGGTATGGCTACACCTTC. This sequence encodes CASSGPQPGLSRGYGYTF.

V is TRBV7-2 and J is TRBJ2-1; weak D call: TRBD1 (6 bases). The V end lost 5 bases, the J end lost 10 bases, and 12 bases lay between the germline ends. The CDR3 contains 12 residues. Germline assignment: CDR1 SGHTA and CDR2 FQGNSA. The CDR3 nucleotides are TGTGCCAGCAGCCAGGGGCAAAGGGAGCAGTTCTTC. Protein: CASSQGQREQFF.

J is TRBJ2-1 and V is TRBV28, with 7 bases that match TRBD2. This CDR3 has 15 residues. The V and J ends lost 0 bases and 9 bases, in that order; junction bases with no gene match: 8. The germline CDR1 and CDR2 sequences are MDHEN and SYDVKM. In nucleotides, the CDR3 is TGTGCCAGCAGTTTATGGGGGGGGTTGGATGGTGAGCAGTTCTTC. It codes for CASSLWGGLDGEQFF.

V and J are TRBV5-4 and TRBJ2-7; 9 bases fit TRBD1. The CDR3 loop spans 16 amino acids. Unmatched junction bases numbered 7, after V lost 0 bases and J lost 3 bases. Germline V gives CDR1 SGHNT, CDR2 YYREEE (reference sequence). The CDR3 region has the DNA TGTGCCAGCAGCTTGGCGACAGGGGGAGAATTCTACGAGCAGTACTTC. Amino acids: CASSLATGGEFYEQYF.

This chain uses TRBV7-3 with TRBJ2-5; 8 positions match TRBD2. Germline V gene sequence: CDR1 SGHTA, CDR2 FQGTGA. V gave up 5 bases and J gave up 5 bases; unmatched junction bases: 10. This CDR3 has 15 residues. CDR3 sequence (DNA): TGTGCCAGCAGCACCCAGGCGGGGGGCGACGAGACCCAGTACTTC. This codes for CASSTQAGGDETQYF.

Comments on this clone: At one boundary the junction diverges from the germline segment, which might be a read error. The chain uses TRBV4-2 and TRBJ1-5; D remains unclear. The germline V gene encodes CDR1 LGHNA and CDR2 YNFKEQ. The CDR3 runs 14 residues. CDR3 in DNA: TGTGCCAGCAGGCAAGGGCTAGAGAATCAGCCCCAGCATTTT. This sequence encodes CASRQGLENQPQHF.

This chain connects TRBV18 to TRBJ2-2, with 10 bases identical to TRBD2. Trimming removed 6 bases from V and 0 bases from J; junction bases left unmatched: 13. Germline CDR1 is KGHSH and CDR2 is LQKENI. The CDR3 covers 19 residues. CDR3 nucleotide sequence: TGTGCCAGCTCTTCAAAAGCGAGTAGCGGGGGGCCGAACACCGGGGAGCTGTTTTTT. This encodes CASSSKASSGGPNTGELFF.

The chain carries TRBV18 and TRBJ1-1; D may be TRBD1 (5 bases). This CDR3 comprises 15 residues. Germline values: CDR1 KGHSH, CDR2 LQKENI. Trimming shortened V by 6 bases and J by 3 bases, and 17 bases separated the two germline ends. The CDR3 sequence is CASSDSQGGYTEAFF. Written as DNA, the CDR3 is TGTGCCAGCTCCGACAGTCAGGGTGGGTACACTGAAGCTTTCTTT.

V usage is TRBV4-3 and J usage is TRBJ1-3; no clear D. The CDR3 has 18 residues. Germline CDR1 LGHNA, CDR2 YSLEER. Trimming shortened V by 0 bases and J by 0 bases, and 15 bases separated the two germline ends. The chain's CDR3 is CASSQELGGSSSGNTIYF. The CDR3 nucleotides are TGCGCCAGCAGCCAAGAATTGGGAGGGTCAAGCTCTGGAAACACCATATATTTT.

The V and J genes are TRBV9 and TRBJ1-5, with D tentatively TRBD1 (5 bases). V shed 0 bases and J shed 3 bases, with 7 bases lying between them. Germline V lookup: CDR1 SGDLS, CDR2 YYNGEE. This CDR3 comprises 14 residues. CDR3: CASSVGGNNQPQHF. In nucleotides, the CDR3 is TGTGCCAGCAGCGTAGGGGGGAACAATCAGCCCCAGCATTTT.

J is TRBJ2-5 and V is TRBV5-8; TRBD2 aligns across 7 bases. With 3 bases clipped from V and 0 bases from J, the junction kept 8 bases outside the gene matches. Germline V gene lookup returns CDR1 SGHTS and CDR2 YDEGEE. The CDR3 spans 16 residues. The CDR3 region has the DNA TGTGCCAGCAGCTGGGAGGGAGGACTGTACCAAGAGACCCAGTACTTC. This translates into CASSWEGGLYQETQYF.

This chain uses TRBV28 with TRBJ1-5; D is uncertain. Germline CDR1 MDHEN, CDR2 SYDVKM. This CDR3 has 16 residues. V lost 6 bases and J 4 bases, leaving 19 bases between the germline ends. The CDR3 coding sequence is TGTGCCAGCAGCTCCCCAGTCCGGGGTGGAAATCAGCCCCAGCATTTT. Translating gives CASSSPVRGGNQPQHF.

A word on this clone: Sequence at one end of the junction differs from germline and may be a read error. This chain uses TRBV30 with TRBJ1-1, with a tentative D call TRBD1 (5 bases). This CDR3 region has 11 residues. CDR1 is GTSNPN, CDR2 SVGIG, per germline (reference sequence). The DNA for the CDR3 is TGTGCCCGGAGGGACCGAGAAGAAGCTTTCTTT. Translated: CARRDREEAFF.

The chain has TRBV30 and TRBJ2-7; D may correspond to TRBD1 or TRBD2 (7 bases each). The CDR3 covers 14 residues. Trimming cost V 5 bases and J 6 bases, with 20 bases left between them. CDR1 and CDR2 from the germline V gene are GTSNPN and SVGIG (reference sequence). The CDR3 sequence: CAWDGTAGGGEQYF. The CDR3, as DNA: TGTGCCTGGGACGGGACCGCAGGGGGGGGCGAGCAGTACTTC.

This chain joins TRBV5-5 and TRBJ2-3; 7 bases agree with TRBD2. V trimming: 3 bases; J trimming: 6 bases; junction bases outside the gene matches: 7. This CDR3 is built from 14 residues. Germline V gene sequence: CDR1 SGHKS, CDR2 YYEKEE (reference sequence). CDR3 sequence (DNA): TGTGCCAGCAGCTCCGCCCTAGCGGAGGATACGCAGTATTTT. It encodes CASSSALAEDTQYF. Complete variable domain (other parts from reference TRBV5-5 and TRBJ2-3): DAGVTQSPTHLIKTRGQQVTLRCSPISGHKSVSWYQQVLGQGPQFIFQYYEKEERGRGNFPDRFSARQFPNYSSELNVNALLLGDSALYLCASSSALAEDTQYFGPGTRLTVL.

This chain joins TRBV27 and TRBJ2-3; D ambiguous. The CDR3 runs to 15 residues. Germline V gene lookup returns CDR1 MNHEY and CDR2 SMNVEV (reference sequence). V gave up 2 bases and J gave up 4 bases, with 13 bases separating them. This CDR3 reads CASSLPTPKPDTQYF. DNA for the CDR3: TGTGCCAGCAGTTTACCGACCCCTAAACCAGATACGCAGTATTTT.

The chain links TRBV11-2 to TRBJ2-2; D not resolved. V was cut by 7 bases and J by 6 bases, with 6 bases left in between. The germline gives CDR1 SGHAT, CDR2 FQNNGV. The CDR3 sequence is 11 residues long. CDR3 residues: CASTTAGELFF. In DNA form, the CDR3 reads TGTGCCAGCACTACGGCCGGGGAGCTGTTTTTT. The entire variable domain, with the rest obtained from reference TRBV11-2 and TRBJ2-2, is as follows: EAGVAQSPRYKIIEKRQSVAFWCNPISGHATLYWYQQILGQGPKLLIQFQNNGVVDDSQLPKDRFSAERLKGVDSTLKIQPAKLEDSAVYLCASTTAGELFFGEGSRLTVL.

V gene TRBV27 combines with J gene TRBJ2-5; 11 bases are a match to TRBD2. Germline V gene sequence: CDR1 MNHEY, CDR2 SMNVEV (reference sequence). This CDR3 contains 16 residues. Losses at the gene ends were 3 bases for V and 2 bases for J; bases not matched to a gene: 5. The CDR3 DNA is TGTGCCAGCAGTTTCTCCGGGACTAGCGGACAAGAGACCCAGTACTTC. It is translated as CASSFSGTSGQETQYF.

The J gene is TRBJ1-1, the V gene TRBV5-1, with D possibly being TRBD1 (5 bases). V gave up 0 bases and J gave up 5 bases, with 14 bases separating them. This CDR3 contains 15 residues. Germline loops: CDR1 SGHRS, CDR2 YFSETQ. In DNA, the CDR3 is TGCGCCAGCAGCTTGGCCGGCGGGGGGTCTACTGAAGCTTTCTTT. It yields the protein CASSLAGGGSTEAFF.

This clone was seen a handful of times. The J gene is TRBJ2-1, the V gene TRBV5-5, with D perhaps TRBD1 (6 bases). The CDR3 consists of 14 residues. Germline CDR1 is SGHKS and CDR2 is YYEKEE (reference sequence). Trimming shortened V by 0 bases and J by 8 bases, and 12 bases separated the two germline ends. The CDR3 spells CASSLAYAGDEQFF. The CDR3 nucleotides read TGTGCCAGCAGCTTGGCGTACGCAGGGGATGAGCAGTTCTTC.

CDR3 sequence: CASSYSIGTGGEQYF. The CDR3 DNA sequence: TGTGCCAGCAGTTACTCGATTGGGACAGGGGGCGAGCAGTACTTC. The V and J genes are TRBV6-5 and TRBJ2-7; 11 positions match TRBD1. The CDR3 contains 15 residues. Germline CDR1 is MNHEY and CDR2 is SVGAGI. Trimming cost V 0 bases and J 6 bases; bases outside gene matches: 4.

The CDR3 reads CATSRDLGGTQETQYF. CDR3 coding DNA: TGTGCCACCAGCAGAGATTTGGGGGGGACTCAAGAGACCCAGTACTTC. The chain joins TRBV15 to TRBJ2-5; 7 bases align to TRBD2. Unmatched junction bases numbered 6, after V lost 0 bases and J lost 2 bases. Germline V gene data show CDR1 as LNHNV and CDR2 as YYDKDF (reference sequence). CDR3 size: 16 residues.

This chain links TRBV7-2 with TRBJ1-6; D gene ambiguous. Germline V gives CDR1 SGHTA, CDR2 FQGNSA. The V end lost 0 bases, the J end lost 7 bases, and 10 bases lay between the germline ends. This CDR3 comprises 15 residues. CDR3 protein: CASSLASGINSPLHF. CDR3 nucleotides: TGTGCCAGCAGCTTAGCGTCGGGGATCAATTCACCCCTCCACTTT.

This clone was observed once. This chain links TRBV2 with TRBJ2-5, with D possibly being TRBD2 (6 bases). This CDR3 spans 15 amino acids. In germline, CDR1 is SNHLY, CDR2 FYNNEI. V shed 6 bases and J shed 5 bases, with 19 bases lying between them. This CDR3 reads CASRAAGRISETQYF. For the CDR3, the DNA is TGTGCCAGCAGGGCCGCGGGACGCATATCGGAGACCCAGTACTTC.

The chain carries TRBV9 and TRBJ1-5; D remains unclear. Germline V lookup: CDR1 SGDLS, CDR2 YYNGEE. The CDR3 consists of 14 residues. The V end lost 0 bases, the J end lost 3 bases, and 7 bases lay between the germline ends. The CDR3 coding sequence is TGTGCCAGCAGCGTAGGGGCAGACAATCAGCCCCAGCATTTT. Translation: CASSVGADNQPQHF.

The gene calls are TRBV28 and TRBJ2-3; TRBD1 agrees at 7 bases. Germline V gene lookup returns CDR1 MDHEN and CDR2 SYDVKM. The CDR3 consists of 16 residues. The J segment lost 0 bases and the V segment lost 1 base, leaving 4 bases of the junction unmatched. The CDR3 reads CASSLSQGMSTDTQYF. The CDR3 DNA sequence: TGTGCCAGCAGTTTATCACAGGGGATGAGCACAGATACGCAGTATTTT.